The 2 T cell receptor beta chains presented below share a single source sample, sequenced in a study of regulatory T cells in long-lasting Graves disease. Time point denoted: persistent/refractory GD, antithyroid drugs over 5 years with positive TRAb. Scientists built the TCR library using RNA that was extracted from PBMCs. Assembly of TCR beta libraries relied on iRepertoire HTBI primers together with Arm-PCR of CDR3 regions. Each CDR3 protein gets one entry after TCRdb re-called the multiplex PCR reads with MiXCR. The sample lists 400,000 to 500,000 distinct CDR3 sequences, 22% occurring once. The sequenced sample was peripheral blood mononuclear cells (PBMCs), obtained when the disease was refractory, from a patient treated with antithyroid drugs. The receptors shown here come from a female donor with Graves disease.

The chain is built from TRBV7-8 and TRBJ2-1; 8 bases are shared with TRBD1. CDR1 and CDR2 from the germline V gene are SGHVS and FQNEAQ. The CDR3 totals 15 residues. With V trimmed by 4 bases and J by 6 bases, 8 bases remained unmatched. The CDR3 DNA reads as TGTGCCAGCAGCTCACCCAGGGGGCGGGCCAATGAGCAGTTCTTC. Its translation: CASSSPRGRANEQFF.

In its sample, this clonotype was seen many times. The chain employs TRBV2 and TRBJ2-5, with 7 bases identical to TRBD1. The CDR3 covers 14 residues. The V gene end was trimmed by 6 bases and the J gene end by 1 base; junction bases not matched to a gene: 5. Germline CDR1 SNHLY, CDR2 FYNNEI. CDR3 DNA: TGTGCCAGCAGAGGACAGGAGTTCCAAGAGACCCAGTACTTC. It codes for CASRGQEFQETQYF. Looking up the rest from reference TRBV2 and TRBJ2-5 gives the full variable domain: EPEVTQTPSHQVTQMGQEVILRCVPISNHLYFYWYRQILGQKVEFLVSFYNNEISEKSEIFDDQFSVERPDGSNFTLKIRSTKLEDSAMYFCASRGQEFQETQYFGPGTRLLVL.